One sample yielded the 18 T cell receptor beta chains listed below, sequenced in a study of control samples from healthy donors and cancer patients. The assay was immunoSEQ multiplex PCR, and TCRdb's table has in-frame clones only and misses some. The sample holds 25,000 to 30,000 clones, roughly 85% seen once. The sequenced sample consisted of PBMCs. Every receptor here comes from a woman in her fifties or sixties with head and neck cancer.

This clone was observed once. This chain links TRBV6-5 with TRBJ2-7; 7 bases map to TRBD1. Germline V lookup: CDR1 MNHEY, CDR2 SVGAGI. V shed 11 bases, J shed 2 bases, and the junction held 9 bases outside the gene matches. This CDR3 spans 13 amino acids. The CDR3 coding sequence is TGTGCCTCGACCGACAGGGATACCTACGAGCAGTACTTC. It is translated as CASTDRDTYEQYF.

V and J are TRBV3-1 (or the pseudogene TRBV3-2) and TRBJ2-2; 8 bases line up with TRBD2. In germline, CDR1 is LGHDT, CDR2 YNNKEL (reference sequence). J was trimmed by 4 bases and V by 4 bases; bases with no gene match: 5. The CDR3 loop spans 15 amino acids. The CDR3 DNA sequence: TGTGCCAGCAGCCTGAGCGGGAGCGTCACCGGGGAGCTGTTTTTT. The encoded protein is CASSLSGSVTGELFF.

V and J are TRBV3-1 (or the pseudogene TRBV3-2) and TRBJ1-3; D unresolved. The CDR3 totals 14 residues. Germline V gene lookup returns CDR1 LGHDT and CDR2 YNNKEL (reference sequence). V lost 7 bases to trimming and J lost 0 bases, with 10 bases between them. The CDR3: CASKGDYSGNTIYF. The CDR3 coding sequence is TGTGCCAGCAAAGGAGATTACTCTGGAAACACCATATATTTT.

This sequence joins TRBV4-2 and TRBJ2-7, with 7 bases matching TRBD2. This CDR3 comprises 16 residues. V shed 4 bases and J 0 bases; nucleotides not matched to a gene: 9. From germline, CDR1 is LGHNA and CDR2 YNFKEQ. The CDR3 nucleotides read TGTGCCAGCAGCCCCCCCGCGGGGGAGAGCTCCTACGAGCAGTACTTC. Translating gives CASSPPAGESSYEQYF.

The rearrangement links TRBV5-4 to TRBJ2-7; 12 bases are shared with TRBD2. The germline V gene has CDR1 SGHNT and CDR2 YYREEE (reference sequence). The J segment lost 6 bases and the V segment lost 5 bases, leaving 6 bases of the junction unmatched. The CDR3 loop spans 14 amino acids. The CDR3 DNA follows: TGTGCCAGCAGTTCCGGGACTAGCGGGTTCGAGCAGTACTTC. This translates into CASSSGTSGFEQYF. Looking up the rest from reference TRBV5-4 and TRBJ2-7 gives the full variable domain: ETGVTQSPTHLIKTRGQQVTLRCSSQSGHNTVSWYQQALGQGPQFIFQYYREEENGRGNFPPRFSGLQFPNYSSELNVNALELDDSALYLCASSSGTSGFEQYFGPGTRLTVT.

J is TRBJ2-2 and V is TRBV12-3 or TRBV12-4; unclear D gene. This CDR3 is 13 amino acids long. Trimming removed 6 bases from V and 3 bases from J, with 8 bases in between. As DNA, the CDR3 is TGTGCCAGCAGCCTTAGATACACCGGGGAGCTGTTTTTT. This sequence encodes CASSLRYTGELFF.

The rearrangement uses TRBV7-3 and TRBJ2-3; 7 positions agree with TRBD2. After removal of 2 bases from V and 6 bases from J, the junction contained 8 bases not matched to a gene. The CDR3 consists of 15 residues. Germline values: CDR1 SGHTA, CDR2 FQGTGA. This CDR3 reads CASSLFGGGGDTQYF. CDR3 nucleotides: TGTGCCAGCAGCTTATTTGGCGGGGGAGGTGATACGCAGTATTTT.

The V gene is TRBV19, the J gene TRBJ1-5; no definite D call. The CDR3 is 15 amino acids. CDR1 LNHDA and CDR2 SQIVND come from the germline V gene (reference sequence). Trimming removed 3 bases from V and 2 bases from J, with 11 bases in between. The chain's CDR3 is CASSITGLGNQPQHF. CDR3 nucleotide sequence: TGTGCCAGTAGTATCACCGGGCTCGGCAATCAGCCCCAGCATTTT.

The chain joins TRBV7-8 to TRBJ2-4, with D possibly being TRBD1 or TRBD2 (6 bases each). There are 15 residues in the CDR3. V was cut by 5 bases and J by 7 bases, with 18 bases left in between. Germline CDR1 SGHVS, CDR2 FQNEAQ. In DNA form, the CDR3 reads TGTGCCAGCAGCCTGGGGGCCGGGGGCGCGAACATTCAGTACTTC. Translating gives CASSLGAGGANIQYF.

V gene TRBV7-3 combines with J gene TRBJ2-5, with unresolved D. Looked up from germline, CDR1 is SGHTA and CDR2 is FQGTGA. Trimming left V 4 bases short and J 4 bases short, with 10 bases between. The CDR3 contains 13 residues. CDR3 protein: CASSSENRETQYF. In DNA, the CDR3 is TGTGCCAGCAGCTCCGAGAACCGAGAGACCCAGTACTTC.

The chain carries TRBV6-5 and TRBJ2-1, with D maybe TRBD1 (6 bases). The CDR3 sequence is 12 residues long. Germline-derived CDR1 and CDR2 are MNHEY and SVGAGI. The germline V and J ends were trimmed by 5 bases and 9 bases, with 11 bases remaining between them. CDR3 sequence (DNA): TGTGCCAGCAGTACCTTCAGGGGTGAGCAGTTCTTC. Its protein product is CASSTFRGEQFF.

V is TRBV5-4 and J is TRBJ2-7; possible D gene TRBD1, 5 bases. This CDR3 is 15 amino acids long. The V and J ends lost 2 bases and 0 bases respectively, with 12 bases between them. Germline CDR1 SGHNT, CDR2 YYREEE (reference sequence). The CDR3 DNA reads TGTGCCAGCAGCTTCGGCAGGGCGTTCTCCTACGAGCAGTACTTC. Protein: CASSFGRAFSYEQYF.

There are a few counts of this clone. This chain joins TRBV5-6 and TRBJ2-2; D unclear. Germline V CDR1 and CDR2: SGHDT, YYEEEE. Trimming removed 2 bases at V and 6 bases at J, with 5 bases between. The CDR3 contains 12 residues. CDR3 sequence (DNA): TGTGCCAGCAGCTTATCGGCCGGGGAGCTGTTTTTT. The encoded protein is CASSLSAGELFF.

The chain employs TRBV4-2 and TRBJ2-1; 9 nucleotides agree with TRBD2. Trimming removed 0 bases from V and 4 bases from J; junction bases left unmatched: 4. CDR3 length: 16 residues. CDR1 LGHNA and CDR2 YNFKEQ come from the germline V gene. The CDR3 protein is CASSQDGAGGYNEQFF. For the CDR3, the DNA is TGTGCCAGCAGCCAAGATGGAGCGGGGGGATACAATGAGCAGTTCTTC.

The chain links TRBV6-5 to TRBJ2-7; TRBD1 might be the D (5 bases). This CDR3 has 14 residues. V was cut by 2 bases and J by 4 bases, with 12 bases left in between. Germline CDR1 MNHEY, CDR2 SVGAGI. CDR3 DNA: TGTGCCAGCAGTTACACCGGACACTTTTACGAGCAGTACTTC. Translated, it gives CASSYTGHFYEQYF.

The V gene is TRBV5-4, the J gene TRBJ1-4, with 7 bases that match TRBD1. The CDR3 runs to 13 residues. Germline assignment: CDR1 SGHNT and CDR2 YYREEE (reference sequence). The V gene end was trimmed by 4 bases and the J gene end by 8 bases; junction bases not matched to a gene: 5. In DNA, the CDR3 is TGTGCCAGCAGCGAAGACAGGGTGGAAAAACTGTTTTTT. Protein product: CASSEDRVEKLFF.

This sequence joins TRBV4-1 and TRBJ1-4; the D gene is possibly TRBD1 (5 bases). The germline V and J ends were trimmed by 1 base and 8 bases, with 8 bases remaining between them. The CDR3 runs to 13 residues. Germline V gene sequence: CDR1 MGHRA, CDR2 YSYEKL. For the CDR3, the DNA is TGCGCCAGCAGCCAAGTTTCAGGGGAAAAACTGTTTTTT. Translating it yields CASSQVSGEKLFF.

The V call is TRBV9, the J call TRBJ1-3; D unresolved. This CDR3 region has 17 residues. Germline CDR1 SGDLS, CDR2 YYNGEE. The ends were cut back, 4 bases at V and 2 bases at J, with 19 bases in the middle. CDR3 in DNA: TGTGCCAGCAGCCCGGGGAGTCGTCTCTTTGCTGGAAACACCATATATTTT. Its translation is CASSPGSRLFAGNTIYF.